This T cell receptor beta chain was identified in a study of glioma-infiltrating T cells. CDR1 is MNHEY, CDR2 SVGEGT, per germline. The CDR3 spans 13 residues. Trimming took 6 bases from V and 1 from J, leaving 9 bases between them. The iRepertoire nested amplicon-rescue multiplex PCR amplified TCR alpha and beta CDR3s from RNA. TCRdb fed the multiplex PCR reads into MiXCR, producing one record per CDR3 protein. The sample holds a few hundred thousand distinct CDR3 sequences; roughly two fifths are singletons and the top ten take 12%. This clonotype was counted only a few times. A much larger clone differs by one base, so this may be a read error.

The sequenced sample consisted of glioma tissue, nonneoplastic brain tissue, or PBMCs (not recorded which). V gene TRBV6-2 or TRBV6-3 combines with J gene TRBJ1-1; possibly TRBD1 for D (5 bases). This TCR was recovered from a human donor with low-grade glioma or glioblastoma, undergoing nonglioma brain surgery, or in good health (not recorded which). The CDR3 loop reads CASRQAGNTEAFF. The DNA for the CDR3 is TGTGCCAGCAGACAGGCGGGGAACACTGAAGCTTTCTTT.